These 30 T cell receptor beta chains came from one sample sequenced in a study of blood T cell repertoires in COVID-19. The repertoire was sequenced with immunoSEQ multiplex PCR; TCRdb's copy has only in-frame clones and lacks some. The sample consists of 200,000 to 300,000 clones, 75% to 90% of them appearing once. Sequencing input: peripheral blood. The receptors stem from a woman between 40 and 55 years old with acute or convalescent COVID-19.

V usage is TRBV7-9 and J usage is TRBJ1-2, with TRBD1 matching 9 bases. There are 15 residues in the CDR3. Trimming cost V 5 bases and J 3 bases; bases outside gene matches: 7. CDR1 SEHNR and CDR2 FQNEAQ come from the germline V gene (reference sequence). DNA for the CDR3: TGTGCCAGCAGCGTGGGACAGGGTTGGGACTATGGCTACACCTTC. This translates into CASSVGQGWDYGYTF.

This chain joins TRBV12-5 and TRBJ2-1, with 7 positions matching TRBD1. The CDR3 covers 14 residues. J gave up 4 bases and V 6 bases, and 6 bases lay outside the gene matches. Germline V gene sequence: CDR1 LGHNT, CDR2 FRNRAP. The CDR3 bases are TGTGCTAGTGGGGTCGGGACAGTTTACAATGAGCAGTTCTTC. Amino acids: CASGVGTVYNEQFF. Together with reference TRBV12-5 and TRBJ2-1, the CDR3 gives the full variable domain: DARVTQTPRHKVTEMGQEVTMRCQPILGHNTVFWYRQTMMQGLELLAYFRNRAPLDDSGMPKDRFSAEMPDATLATLKIQPSEPRDSAVYFCASGVGTVYNEQFFGPGTRLTVL.

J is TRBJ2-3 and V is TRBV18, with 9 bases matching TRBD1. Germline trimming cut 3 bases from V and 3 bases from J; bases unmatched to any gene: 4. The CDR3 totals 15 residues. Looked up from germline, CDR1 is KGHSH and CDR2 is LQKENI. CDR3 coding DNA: TGTGCCAGCTCACCCGGGACAGGGAGGACAGATACGCAGTATTTT. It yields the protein CASSPGTGRTDTQYF.

The CDR3 sequence: CATSDGGSHSPLHF. CDR3 nucleotides: TGTGCCACCAGTGATGGGGGGTCGCACTCACCCCTCCACTTT. The V gene is TRBV24-1, the J gene TRBJ1-6, with D possibly being TRBD1 (5 bases). The length of the CDR3 is 14 residues. V lost 3 bases and J lost 10, with 12 bases in between. The V gene's germline CDR1 is KGHDR and CDR2 SFDVKD.

In nucleotides, the CDR3 is TGTGCCAGCAGACGGACAGGGGCGTTTAACTATGGCTACACCTTC. It specifies CASRRTGAFNYGYTF. The chain is built from TRBV6-5 and TRBJ1-2; 9 bases agree with TRBD1. Germline CDR1 and CDR2: MNHEY and SVGAGI. The V and J ends lost 6 bases and 1 base, in that order; junction bases with no gene match: 6. The CDR3 extends over 15 amino acids.

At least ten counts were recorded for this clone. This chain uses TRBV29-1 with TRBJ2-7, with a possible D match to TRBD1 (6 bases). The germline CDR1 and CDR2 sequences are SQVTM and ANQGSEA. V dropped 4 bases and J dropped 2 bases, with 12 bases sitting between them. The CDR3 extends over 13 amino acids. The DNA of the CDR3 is TGCAGCGTTGCGGGGACAAAGACCTACGAGCAGTACGTC. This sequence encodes CSVAGTKTYEQYV.

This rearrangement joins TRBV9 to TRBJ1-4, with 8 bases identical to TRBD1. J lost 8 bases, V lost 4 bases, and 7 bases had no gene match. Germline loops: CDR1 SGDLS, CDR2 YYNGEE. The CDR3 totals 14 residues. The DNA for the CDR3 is TGTGCCAGCAGCAAAGGGACAGGACCCGAAAAACTGTTTTTT. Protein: CASSKGTGPEKLFF. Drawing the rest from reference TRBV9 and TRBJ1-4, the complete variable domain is DSGVTQTPKHLITATGQRVTLRCSPRSGDLSVYWYQQSLDQGLQFLIQYYNGEERAKGNILERFSAQQFPDLHSELNLSSLELGDSALYFCASSKGTGPEKLFFGSGTQLSVL.

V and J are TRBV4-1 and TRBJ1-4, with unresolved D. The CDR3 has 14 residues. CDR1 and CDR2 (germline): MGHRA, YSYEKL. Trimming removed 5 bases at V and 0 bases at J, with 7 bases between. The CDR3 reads CASSFPATNEKLFF. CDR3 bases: TGCGCCAGCAGCTTCCCTGCAACTAATGAAAAACTGTTTTTT.

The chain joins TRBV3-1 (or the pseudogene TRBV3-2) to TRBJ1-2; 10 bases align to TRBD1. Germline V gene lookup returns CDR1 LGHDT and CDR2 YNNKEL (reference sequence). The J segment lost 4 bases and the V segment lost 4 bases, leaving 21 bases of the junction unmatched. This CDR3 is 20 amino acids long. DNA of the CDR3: TGTGCCAGCAGCCCCCGGGGGCCCCCGGGACAGGGGCGGGATGGCTATGGCTACACCTTC. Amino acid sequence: CASSPRGPPGQGRDGYGYTF.

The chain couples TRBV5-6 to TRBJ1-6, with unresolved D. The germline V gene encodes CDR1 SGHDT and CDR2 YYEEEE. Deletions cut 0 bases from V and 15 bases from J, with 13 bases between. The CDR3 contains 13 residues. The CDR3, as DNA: TGTGCCAGCAGCTTGGCGGCAGGAATGGACCTCCACTTT. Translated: CASSLAAGMDLHF.

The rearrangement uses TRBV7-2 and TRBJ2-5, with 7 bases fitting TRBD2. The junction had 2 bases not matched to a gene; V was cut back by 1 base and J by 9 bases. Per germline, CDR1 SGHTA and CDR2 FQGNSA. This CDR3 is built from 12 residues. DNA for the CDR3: TGTGCCAGCAGCTTAGGCCGGGGGGCCCAGTACTTC. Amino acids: CASSLGRGAQYF.

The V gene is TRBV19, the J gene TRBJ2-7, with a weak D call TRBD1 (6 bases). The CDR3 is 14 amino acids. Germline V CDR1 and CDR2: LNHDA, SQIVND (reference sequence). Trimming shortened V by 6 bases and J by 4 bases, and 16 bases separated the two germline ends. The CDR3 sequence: CASRDTGTSYEQYV. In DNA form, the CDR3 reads TGTGCCAGTAGAGACACCGGGACATCTTACGAGCAGTACGTC.

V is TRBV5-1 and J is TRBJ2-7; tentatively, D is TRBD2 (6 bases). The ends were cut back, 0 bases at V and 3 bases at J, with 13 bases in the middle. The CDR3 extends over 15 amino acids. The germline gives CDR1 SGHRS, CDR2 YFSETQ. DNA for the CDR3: TGCGCCAGCAGCTTGGAGGCGGGGCCCGGCTACGAGCAGTACGTC. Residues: CASSLEAGPGYEQYV.

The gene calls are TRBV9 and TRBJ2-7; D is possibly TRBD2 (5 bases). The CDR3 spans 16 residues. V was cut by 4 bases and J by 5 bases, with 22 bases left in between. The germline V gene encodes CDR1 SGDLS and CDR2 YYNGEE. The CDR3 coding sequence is TGTGCCAGCAGCTTATACCGGGGAGTAGTAAAGAACGAGCAGTACGTC. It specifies CASSLYRGVVKNEQYV.

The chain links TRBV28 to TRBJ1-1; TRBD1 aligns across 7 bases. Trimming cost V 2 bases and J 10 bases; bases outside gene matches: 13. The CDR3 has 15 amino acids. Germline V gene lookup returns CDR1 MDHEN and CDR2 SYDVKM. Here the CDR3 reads CASSLGDSPVVRAFF. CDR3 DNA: TGTGCCAGCAGTTTAGGGGACAGCCCGGTAGTGCGAGCTTTCTTT.

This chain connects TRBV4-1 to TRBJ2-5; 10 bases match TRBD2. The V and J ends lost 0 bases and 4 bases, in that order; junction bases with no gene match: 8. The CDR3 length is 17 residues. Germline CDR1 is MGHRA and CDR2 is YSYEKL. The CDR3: CASSQETSSGGGETQYF. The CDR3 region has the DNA TGCGCCAGCAGCCAAGAGACGTCCAGCGGGGGGGGAGAGACCCAGTACTTC.

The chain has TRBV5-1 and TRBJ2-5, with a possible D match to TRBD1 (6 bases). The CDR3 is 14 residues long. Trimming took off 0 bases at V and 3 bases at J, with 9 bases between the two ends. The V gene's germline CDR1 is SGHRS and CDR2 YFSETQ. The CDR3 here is CASSLVSGEETQYF. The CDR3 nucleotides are TGCGCCAGCAGCTTGGTTTCAGGGGAAGAGACCCAGTACTTC.

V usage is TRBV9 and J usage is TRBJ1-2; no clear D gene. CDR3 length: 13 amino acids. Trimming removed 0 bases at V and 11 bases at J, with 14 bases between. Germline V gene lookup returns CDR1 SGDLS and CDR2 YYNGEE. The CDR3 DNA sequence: TGTGCCAGCAGCGTAGGCCGTGAGGGCCTGTACACCTTC. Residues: CASSVGREGLYTF.

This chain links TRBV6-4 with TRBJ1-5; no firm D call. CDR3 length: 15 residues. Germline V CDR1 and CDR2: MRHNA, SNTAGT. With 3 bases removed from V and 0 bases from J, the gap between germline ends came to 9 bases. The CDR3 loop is CASSEGQDSNQPQHF. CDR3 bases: TGTGCCAGCAGTGAGGGCCAGGATAGCAATCAGCCCCAGCATTTT.

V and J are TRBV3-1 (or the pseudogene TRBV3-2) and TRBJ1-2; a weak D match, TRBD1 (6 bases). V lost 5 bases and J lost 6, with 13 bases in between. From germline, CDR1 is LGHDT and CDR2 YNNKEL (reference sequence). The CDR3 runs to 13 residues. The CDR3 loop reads CASSYRAGNGYTF. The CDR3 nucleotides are TGTGCCAGCAGCTACAGGGCCGGCAATGGCTACACCTTC.

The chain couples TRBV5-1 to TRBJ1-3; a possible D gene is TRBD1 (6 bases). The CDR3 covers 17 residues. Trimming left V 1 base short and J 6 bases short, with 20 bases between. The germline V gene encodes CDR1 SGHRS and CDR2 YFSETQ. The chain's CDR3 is CASSLKPTGLRENTIYF. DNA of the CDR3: TGCGCCAGCAGCTTGAAACCGACAGGCCTTCGCGAAAACACCATATATTTT.

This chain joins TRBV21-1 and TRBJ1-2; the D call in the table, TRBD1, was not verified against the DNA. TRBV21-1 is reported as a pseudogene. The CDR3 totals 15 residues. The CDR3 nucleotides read TGTGCCAGCAGCCTCCGGGACAGGGGGCCCCATGGCTACACCTTC. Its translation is CASSLRDRGPHGYTF.

The CDR3 reads CASSSRSGTGVTGANVLTF. The DNA for the CDR3 is TGTGCCAGCAGTTCCCGCTCCGGGACAGGGGTGACTGGGGCCAACGTCCTGACTTTC. J is TRBJ2-6 and V is TRBV27; 10 bases map to TRBD1. The CDR3 is made up of 19 amino acids. J lost 2 bases, V lost 4 bases, and 11 bases had no gene match. The germline V gene encodes CDR1 MNHEY and CDR2 SMNVEV (reference sequence).

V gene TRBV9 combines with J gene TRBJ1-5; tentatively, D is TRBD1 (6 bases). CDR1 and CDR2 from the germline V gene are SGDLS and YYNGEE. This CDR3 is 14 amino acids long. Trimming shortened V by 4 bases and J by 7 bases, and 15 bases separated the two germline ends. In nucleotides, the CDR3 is TGTGCCAGCAGCCCCGGGACAAATCCCCAGCCCCAGCATTTT. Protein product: CASSPGTNPQPQHF.

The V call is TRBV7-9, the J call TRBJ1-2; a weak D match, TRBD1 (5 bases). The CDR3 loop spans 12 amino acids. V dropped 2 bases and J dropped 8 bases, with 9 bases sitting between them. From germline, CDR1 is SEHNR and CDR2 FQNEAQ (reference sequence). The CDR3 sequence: CASSLQGKGYTF. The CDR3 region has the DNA TGTGCCAGCAGCTTACAGGGTAAAGGCTACACCTTC.

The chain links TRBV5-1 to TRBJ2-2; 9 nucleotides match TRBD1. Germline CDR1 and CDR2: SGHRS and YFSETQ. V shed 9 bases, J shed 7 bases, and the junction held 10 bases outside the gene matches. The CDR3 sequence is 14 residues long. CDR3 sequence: CATGPGQGIGELFF. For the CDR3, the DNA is TGCGCCACCGGCCCGGGACAGGGTATCGGGGAGCTGTTTTTT.

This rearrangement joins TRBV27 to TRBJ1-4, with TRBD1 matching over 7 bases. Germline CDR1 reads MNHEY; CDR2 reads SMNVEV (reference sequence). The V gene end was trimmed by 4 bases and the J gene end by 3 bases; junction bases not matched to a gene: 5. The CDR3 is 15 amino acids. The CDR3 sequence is CASSSRRGANEKLFF. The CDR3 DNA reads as TGTGCCAGCAGTTCCCGCAGGGGGGCTAATGAAAAACTGTTTTTT.

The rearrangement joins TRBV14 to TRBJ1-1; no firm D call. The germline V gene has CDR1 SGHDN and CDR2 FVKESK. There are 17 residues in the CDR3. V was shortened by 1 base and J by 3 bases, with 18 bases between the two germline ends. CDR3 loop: CASSQVVRGIVDTEAFF. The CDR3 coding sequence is TGTGCCAGCAGCCAAGTTGTACGGGGTATAGTGGACACTGAAGCTTTCTTT.

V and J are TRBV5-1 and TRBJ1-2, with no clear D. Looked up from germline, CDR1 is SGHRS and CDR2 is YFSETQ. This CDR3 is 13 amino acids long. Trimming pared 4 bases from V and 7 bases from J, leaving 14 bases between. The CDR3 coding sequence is TGCGCCAGCAGCCCAGACCTAAGCGCTGGCTACACCTTC. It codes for CASSPDLSAGYTF. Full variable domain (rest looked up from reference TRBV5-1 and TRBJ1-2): KAGVTQTPRYLIKTRGQQVTLSCSPISGHRSVSWYQQTPGQGLQFLFEYFSETQRNKGNFPGRFSGRQFSNSRSEMNVSTLELGDSALYLCASSPDLSAGYTFGSGTRLTVV.

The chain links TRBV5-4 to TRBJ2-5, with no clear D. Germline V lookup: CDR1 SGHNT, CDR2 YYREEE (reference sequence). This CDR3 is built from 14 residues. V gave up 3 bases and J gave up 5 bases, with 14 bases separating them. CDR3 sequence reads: CASSSARVTETQYF. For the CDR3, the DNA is TGTGCCAGCAGCTCGGCCCGGGTTACCGAGACCCAGTACTTC.